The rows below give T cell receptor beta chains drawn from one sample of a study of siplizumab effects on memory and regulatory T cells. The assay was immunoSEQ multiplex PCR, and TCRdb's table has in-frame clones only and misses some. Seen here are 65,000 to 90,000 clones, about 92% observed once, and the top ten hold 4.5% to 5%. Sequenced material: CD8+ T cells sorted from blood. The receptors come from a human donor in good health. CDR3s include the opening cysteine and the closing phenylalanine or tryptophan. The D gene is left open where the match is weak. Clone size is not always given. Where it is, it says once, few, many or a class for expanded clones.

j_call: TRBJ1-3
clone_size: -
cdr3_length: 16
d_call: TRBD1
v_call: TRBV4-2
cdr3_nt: TGTGCCAGCAGCCAACGGACAGGGCTCTCTGGAAACACCATATATTTT
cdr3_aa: CASSQRTGLSGNTIYF

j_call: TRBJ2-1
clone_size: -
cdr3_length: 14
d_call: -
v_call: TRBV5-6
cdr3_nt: TGTGCCAGCAGCCCCGGACCAGTTGGGAATGAGCAGTTCTTC
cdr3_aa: CASSPGPVGNEQFF

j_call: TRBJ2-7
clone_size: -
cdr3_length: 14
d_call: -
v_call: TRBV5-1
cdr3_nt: TGCGCCAGCAGCCTTCACGAGGGTACCTACGAGCAGTACTTC
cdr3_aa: CASSLHEGTYEQYF

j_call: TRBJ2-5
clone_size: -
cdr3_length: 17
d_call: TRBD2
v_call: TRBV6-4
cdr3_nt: TGTGCCAGCAGTGGCCCGGGACTAGCGGGGGCTGAAAAGACCCAGTACTTC
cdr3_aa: CASSGPGLAGAEKTQYF

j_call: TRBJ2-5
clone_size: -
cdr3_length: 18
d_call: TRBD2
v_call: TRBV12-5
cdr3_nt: TGTGCTAGTGGTTTGTCCCGGACTAGCGGGGGGCAAAAGGAGACCCAGTACTTC
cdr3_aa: CASGLSRTSGGQKETQYF

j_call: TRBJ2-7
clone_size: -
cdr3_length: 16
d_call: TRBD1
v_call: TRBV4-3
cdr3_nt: TGCGCCAGCAGCCAAACCCACCGGGGACAGGGCTACGAGCAGTACTTC
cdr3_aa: CASSQTHRGQGYEQYF

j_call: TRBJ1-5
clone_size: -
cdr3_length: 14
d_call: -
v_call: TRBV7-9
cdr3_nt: TGTGCCAGCAGCTTTGACGCACTCAATCAGCCCCAGCATTTT
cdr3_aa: CASSFDALNQPQHF

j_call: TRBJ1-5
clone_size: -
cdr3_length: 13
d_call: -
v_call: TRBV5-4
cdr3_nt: TGTGCCAGCTCTGAAGCTCGGGATCAGCCCCAGCATTTT
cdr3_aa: CASSEARDQPQHF

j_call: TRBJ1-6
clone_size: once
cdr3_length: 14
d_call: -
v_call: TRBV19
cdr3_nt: TGTGCCAGTACCCCCGGGCAGGGCGATTCACCCCTCCACTTT
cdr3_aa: CASTPGQGDSPLHF

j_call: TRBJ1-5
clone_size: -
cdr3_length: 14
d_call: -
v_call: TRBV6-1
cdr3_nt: TGTGCCAGCAGTGAACTGGCCCCCAATCAGCCCCAGCATTTT
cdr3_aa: CASSELAPNQPQHF

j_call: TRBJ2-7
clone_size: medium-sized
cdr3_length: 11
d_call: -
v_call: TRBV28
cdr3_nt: TGTGCCAGCAGTTTAGATGGCGAGCAGTACTTC
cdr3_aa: CASSLDGEQYF

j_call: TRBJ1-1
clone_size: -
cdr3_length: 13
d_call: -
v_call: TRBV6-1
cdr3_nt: TGTGCCAGCAGAACAGTGATGAACACTGAAGCTTTCTTT
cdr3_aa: CASRTVMNTEAFF